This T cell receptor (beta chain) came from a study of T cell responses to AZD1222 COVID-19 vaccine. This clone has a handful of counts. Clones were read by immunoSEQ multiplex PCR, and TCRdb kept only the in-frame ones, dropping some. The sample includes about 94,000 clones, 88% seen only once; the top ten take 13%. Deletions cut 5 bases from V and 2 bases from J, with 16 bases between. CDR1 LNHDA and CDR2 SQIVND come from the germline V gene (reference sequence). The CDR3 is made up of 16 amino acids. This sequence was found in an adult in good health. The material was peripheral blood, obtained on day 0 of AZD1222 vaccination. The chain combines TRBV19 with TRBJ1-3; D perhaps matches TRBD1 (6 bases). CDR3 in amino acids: CASSPNTGSAGNTIYF. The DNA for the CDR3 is TGTGCCAGTAGTCCAAATACAGGGTCCGCTGGAAACACCATATATTTT.